This T cell receptor (beta chain) was found in a study of CD8+ T cells in alopecia areata. Background on the study: Tofacitinib was given for 6 to 18 months, then stopped for 6 months.

Germline V CDR1 and CDR2: SQVTM, ANQGSEA. V lost 2 bases to trimming and J lost 6 bases, with 7 bases between them. The CDR3 extends over 11 amino acids. Extracted from the samples, RNA was reverse transcribed into cDNA to serve as the sequencing template. Method: immunoSEQ multiplex PCR; TCRdb's copy keeps in-frame clones and lacks some. This table has 150,000 to 200,000 clones, just over 65% appearing once. A note on this clone: Other nucleotide sequences in the sample specify the same CDR3.

The sequence came from a human donor with alopecia areata. V is TRBV29-1 and J is TRBJ1-2, with no clear D. The source material was CD8+ T cells sorted from blood, sampled at week 0. The CDR3 nucleotides are TGCAGCGTTGAAATACGGGATGGCTACACCTTC. As protein: CSVEIRDGYTF.